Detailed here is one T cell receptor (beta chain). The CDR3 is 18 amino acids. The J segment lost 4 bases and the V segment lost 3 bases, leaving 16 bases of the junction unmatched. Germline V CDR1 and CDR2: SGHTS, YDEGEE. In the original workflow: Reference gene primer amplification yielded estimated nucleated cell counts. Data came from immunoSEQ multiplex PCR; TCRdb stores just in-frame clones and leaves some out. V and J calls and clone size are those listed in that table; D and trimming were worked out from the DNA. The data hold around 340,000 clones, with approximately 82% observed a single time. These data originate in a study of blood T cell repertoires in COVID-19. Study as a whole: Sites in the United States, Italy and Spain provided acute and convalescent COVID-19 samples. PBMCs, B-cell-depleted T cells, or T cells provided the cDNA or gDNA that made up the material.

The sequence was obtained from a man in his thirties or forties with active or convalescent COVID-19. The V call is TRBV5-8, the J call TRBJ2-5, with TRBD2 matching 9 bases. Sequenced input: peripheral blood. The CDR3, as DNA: TGTGCCAGCAGCTCAGCCCCGATTGGCGGGGGGGCGGCAGAGACCCAGTACTTC. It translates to CASSSAPIGGGAAETQYF.